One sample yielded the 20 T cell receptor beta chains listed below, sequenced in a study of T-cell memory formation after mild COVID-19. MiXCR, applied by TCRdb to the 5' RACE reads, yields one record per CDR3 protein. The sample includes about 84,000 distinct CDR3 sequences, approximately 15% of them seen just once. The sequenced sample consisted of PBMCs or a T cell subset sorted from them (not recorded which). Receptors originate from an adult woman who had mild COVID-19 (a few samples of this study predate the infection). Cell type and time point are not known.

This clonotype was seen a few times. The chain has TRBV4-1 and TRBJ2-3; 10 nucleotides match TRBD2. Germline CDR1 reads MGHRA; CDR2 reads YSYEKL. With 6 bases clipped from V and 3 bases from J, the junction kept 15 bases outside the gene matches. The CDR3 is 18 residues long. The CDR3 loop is CASRGSGGAGRVTDTQYF. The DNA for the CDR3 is TGCGCCAGCAGGGGAAGCGGGGGGGCCGGTCGAGTAACAGATACGCAGTATTTT.

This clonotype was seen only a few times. In DNA, the CDR3 is TGCGCCAGCAGCAAACGGGACAGGGAAAACACTGAAGCTTTCTTT. It encodes CASSKRDRENTEAFF. The chain links TRBV5-1 to TRBJ1-1; 9 bases align to TRBD1. The CDR3 runs 15 residues. Germline CDR1 SGHRS, CDR2 YFSETQ. The V segment lost 4 bases and the J segment 2 bases; nucleotides outside the gene matches: 6.

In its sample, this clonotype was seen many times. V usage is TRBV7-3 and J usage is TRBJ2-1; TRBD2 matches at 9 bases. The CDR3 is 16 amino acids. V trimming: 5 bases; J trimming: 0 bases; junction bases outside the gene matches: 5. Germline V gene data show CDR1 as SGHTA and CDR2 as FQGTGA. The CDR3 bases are TGTGCCAGCAGCCCGCATAGCGGGGGCTCCTACAATGAGCAGTTCTTC. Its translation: CASSPHSGGSYNEQFF.

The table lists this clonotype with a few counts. As DNA, the CDR3 is TGCAGTGCTAGTAATCAGGATATCTATGGCTACACCTTC. It yields the protein CSASNQDIYGYTF. The chain links TRBV20-1 to TRBJ1-2; D is uncertain. This CDR3 has 13 amino acids. From germline, CDR1 is DFQATT and CDR2 SNEGSKA (reference sequence). Trimming removed 3 bases at V and 4 bases at J, with 12 bases between.

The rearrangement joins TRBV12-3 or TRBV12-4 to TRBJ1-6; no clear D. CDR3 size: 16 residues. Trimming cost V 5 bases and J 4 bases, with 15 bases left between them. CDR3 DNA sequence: TGTGCCAGCAGTCCGCCATTTACGGGGTATAATTCACCCCTCCACTTT. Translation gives CASSPPFTGYNSPLHF.

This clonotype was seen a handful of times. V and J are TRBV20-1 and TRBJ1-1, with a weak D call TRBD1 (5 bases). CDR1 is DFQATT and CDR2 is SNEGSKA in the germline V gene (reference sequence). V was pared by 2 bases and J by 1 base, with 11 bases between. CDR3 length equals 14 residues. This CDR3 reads CSARWQGQNTEAFF. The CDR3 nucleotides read TGCAGTGCTAGATGGCAGGGCCAGAACACTGAAGCTTTCTTT.

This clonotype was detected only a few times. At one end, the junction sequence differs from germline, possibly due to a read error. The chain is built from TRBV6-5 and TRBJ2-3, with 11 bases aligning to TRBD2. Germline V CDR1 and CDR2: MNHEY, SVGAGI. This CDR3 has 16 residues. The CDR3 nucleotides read TGTGCCAGCAGTTACGGGTCTAGCGGGAGGACAGATACGCAGTACTTT. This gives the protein CASSYGSSGRTDTQYF.

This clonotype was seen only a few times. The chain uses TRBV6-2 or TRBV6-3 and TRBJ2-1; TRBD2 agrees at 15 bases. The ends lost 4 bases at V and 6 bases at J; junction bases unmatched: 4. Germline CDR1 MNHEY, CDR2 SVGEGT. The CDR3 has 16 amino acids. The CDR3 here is CASSFRTSGGVNEQFF. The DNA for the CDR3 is TGTGCCAGCAGTTTCAGGACTAGCGGGGGGGTCAATGAGCAGTTCTTC.

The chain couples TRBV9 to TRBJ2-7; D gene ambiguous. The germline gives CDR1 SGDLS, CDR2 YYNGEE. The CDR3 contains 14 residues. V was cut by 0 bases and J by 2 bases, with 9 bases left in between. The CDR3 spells CASSVGSNPYEQYF. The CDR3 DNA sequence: TGTGCCAGCAGCGTAGGGAGTAATCCCTACGAGCAGTACTTC.

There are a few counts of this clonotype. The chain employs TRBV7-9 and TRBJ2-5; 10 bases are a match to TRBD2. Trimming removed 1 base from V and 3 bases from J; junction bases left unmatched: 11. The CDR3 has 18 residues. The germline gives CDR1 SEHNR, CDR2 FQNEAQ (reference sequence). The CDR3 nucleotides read TGTGCCAGCAGCTTAGGATTCGATTGGCTAGCGGGAGAAGAGACCCAGTACTTC. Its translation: CASSLGFDWLAGEETQYF.

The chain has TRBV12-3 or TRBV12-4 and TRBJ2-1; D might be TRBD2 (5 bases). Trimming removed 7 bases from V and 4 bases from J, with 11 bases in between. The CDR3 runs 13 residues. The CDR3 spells CASTTSGYNEQFF. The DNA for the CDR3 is TGTGCCAGCACCACATCGGGGTACAATGAGCAGTTCTTC.

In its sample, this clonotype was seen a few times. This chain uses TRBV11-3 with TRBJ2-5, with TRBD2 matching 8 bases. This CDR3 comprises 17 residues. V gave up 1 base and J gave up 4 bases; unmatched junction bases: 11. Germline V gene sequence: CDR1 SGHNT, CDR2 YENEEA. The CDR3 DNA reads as TGTGCCAGCAGCTTAGTCGCTTTAGCGGGAATGACAGAGACCCAGTACTTC. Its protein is CASSLVALAGMTETQYF.

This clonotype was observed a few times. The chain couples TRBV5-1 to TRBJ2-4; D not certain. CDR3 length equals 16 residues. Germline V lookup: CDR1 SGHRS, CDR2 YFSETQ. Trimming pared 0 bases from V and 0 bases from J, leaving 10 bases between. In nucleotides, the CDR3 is TGCGCCAGCAGCTTGGCAGGCACATTAGCCAAAAACATTCAGTACTTC. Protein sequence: CASSLAGTLAKNIQYF.

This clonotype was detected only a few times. CDR3 nucleotide sequence: TGTGCCAGCAGTCGGACTGAGGACACCGGGGAGCTGTTTTTT. Encoded protein: CASSRTEDTGELFF. This chain links TRBV12-3 or TRBV12-4 with TRBJ2-2, with D maybe TRBD2 (5 bases). The germline V and J ends were trimmed by 5 bases and 3 bases, with 10 bases remaining between them. The CDR3 contains 14 residues.

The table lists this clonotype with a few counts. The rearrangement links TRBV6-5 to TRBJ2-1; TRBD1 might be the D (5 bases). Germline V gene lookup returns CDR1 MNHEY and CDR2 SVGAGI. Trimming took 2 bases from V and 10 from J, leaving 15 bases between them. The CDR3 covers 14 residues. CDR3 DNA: TGTGCCAGCAGTTACCAGGGCCCACAACGCGAGCAGTTCTTC. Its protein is CASSYQGPQREQFF.

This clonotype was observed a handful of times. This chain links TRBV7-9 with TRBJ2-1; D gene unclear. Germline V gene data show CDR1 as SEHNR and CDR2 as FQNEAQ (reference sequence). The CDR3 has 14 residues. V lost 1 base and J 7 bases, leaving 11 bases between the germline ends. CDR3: CASSLVGAANEQFF. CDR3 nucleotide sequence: TGTGCCAGCAGCTTAGTGGGCGCGGCTAATGAGCAGTTCTTC.

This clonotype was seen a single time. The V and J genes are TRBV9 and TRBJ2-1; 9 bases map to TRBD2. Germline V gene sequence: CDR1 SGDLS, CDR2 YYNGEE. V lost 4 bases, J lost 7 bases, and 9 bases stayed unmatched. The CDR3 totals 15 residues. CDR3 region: CASSPPSGILNEQFF. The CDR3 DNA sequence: TGTGCCAGCAGCCCGCCTAGCGGGATCTTGAATGAGCAGTTCTTC. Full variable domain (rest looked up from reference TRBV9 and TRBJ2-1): DSGVTQTPKHLITATGQRVTLRCSPRSGDLSVYWYQQSLDQGLQFLIQYYNGEERAKGNILERFSAQQFPDLHSELNLSSLELGDSALYFCASSPPSGILNEQFFGPGTRLTVL.

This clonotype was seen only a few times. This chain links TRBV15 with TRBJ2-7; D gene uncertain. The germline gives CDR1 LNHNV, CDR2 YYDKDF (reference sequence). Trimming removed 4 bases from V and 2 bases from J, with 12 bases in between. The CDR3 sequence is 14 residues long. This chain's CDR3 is CATSMGRATYEQYF. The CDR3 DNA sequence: TGTGCCACCAGCATGGGAAGGGCTACCTACGAGCAGTACTTC.

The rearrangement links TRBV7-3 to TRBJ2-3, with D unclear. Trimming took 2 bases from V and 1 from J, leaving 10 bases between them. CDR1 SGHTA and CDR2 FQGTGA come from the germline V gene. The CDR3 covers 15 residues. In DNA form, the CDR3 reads TGTGCCAGCAGCTTATCGGCGACTCGCACAGATACGCAGTATTTT. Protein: CASSLSATRTDTQYF.

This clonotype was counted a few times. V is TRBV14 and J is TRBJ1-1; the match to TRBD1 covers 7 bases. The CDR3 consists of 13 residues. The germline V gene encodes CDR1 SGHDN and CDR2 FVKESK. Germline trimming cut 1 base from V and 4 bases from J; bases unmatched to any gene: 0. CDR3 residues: CASSQAGGTEAFF. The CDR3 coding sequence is TGTGCCAGCAGCCAAGCAGGGGGCACTGAAGCTTTCTTT.